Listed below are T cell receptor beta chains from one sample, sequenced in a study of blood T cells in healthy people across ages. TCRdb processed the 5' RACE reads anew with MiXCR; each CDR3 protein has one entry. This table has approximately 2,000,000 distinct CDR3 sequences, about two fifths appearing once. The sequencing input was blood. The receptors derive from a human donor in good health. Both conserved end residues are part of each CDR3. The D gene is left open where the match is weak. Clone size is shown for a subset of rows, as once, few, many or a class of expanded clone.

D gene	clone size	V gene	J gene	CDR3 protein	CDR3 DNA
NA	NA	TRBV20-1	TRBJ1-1	CSALSNSVGYEQYFGPDGGAFF	NA
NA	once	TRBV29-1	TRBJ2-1	CSVDKSHNEQFF	TGCAGCGTTGATAAATCCCACAATGAGCAGTTCTTC
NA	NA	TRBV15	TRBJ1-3	CATSRVDSGNTIYF	TGTGCCACCAGCAGAGTTGACTCTGGAAACACCATATATTTT
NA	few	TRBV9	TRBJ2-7	CASSLRTDPSEQYF	TGTGCCAGCAGCCTACGGACAGATCCCAGCGAGCAGTACTTC
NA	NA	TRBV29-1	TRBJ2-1	CSSARGGRDEQFF	TGCAGCTCCGCTAGGGGCGGCCGGGATGAGCAGTTCTTC
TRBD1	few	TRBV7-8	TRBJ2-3	CASRGDTGQGLHTQYF	TGTGCCAGCAGGGGGGATACCGGACAGGGGCTTCATACGCAGTATTTT
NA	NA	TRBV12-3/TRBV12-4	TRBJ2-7	CASSVNRDEQYF	TGTGCCAGCAGTGTGAACAGGGACGAGCAGTACTTC
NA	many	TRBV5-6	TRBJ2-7	CASSNGPRSYEQYF	TGTGCCAGCAGCAACGGACCGAGGTCTTACGAGCAGTACTTC
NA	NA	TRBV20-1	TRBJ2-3	CSAPGEDTQYF	TGCAGTGCCCCAGGAGAAGATACGCAGTATTTT
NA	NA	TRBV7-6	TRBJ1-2	CASSLGGAVEGYTF	TGTGCCAGCAGCTTAGGAGGGGCGGTGGAGGGCTACACCTTC
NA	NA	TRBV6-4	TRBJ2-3	CASSDSYETQYF	TGTGCCAGCAGTGACTCATATGAAACGCAGTATTTT
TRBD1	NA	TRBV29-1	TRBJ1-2	CSIDRRQGRYYGYTF	TGCAGCATTGACCGTCGACAGGGGAGGTACTATGGCTACACCTTC
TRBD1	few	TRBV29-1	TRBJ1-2	CSVFPLTDRDREGDGYTF	TGCAGCGTTTTTCCCCTCACGGACCGGGACAGGGAAGGTGATGGCTACACCTTC
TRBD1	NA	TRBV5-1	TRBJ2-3	CASSLGQAVTDTQYF	TGCGCCAGCAGCCTGGGACAGGCTGTGACAGATACGCAGTATTTT
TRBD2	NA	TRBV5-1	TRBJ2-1	CASSLGGGGPAGEQFF	TGCGCCAGCAGCTTGGGCGGCGGGGGGCCAGCGGGAGAGCAGTTCTTC
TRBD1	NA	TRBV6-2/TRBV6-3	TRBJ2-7	CAGRSPGGYEQYF	TGTGCCGGCAGATCCCCAGGGGGCTACGAGCAGTACTTC
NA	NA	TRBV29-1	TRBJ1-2	CSVGHRALDYGYTF	TGCAGCGTTGGTCACAGGGCCTTGGACTATGGCTACACCTTC
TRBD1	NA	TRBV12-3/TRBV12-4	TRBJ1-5	CASSLRGQGVIQPQHF	TGTGCCAGCAGTTTACGGGGACAGGGGGTGATTCAGCCCCAGCATTTT
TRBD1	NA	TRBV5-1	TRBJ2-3	CASSLAMGQGTDTQYF	TGCGCCAGCAGCTTGGCCATGGGACAGGGAACAGATACGCAGTATTTT
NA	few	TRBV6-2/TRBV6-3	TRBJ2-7	CASRKIGRDCEQYF	TGTGCCAGCAGAAAGATAGGGCGGGACTGCGAGCAGTACTTC
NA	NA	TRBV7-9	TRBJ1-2	CASSSSGDLGGYTF	TGTGCCAGCAGCTCGTCGGGGGATCTGGGTGGCTACACCTTC
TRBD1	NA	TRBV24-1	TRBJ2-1	CATSGRDRGYNEQFF	TGTGCCACCAGTGGAAGGGACAGGGGGTACAATGAGCAGTTCTTC
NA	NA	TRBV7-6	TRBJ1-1	CASSFGPMGGQAKAFF	TGTGCCAGCAGCTTTGGGCCGATGGGTGGTCAGGCTAAAGCTTTCTTT
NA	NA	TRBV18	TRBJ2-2	CASSPVGTGELFF	TGTGCCAGCTCACCAGTCGGCACCGGGGAGCTGTTTTTT
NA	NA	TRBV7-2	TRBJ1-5	CASSLYWTTNNQPQHF	TGTGCCAGCAGCTTATATTGGACAACTAACAATCAGCCCCAGCATTTT
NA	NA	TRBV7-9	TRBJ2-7	CASSLTSRNEGEQYF	TGTGCCAGCAGCTTAACGTCCAGAAACGAAGGAGAGCAGTACTTC
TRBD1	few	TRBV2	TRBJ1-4	CASSDPGTGNEKLFF	TGTGCCAGCAGTGACCCCGGGACAGGGAATGAAAAACTGTTTTTT
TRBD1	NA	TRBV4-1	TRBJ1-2	CASSQDRGLVCGYTF	TGCGCCAGCAGCCAAGACAGGGGGCTGGTCTGTGGCTACACCTTC
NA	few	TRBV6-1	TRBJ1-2	CASHPGVLPNYGYTF	TGTGCCAGTCATCCGGGGGTCCTACCTAACTATGGCTACACCTTC
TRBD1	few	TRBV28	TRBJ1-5	CASSLGGGAGQPQHF	TGTGCCAGCAGTTTAGGAGGGGGCGCAGGTCAGCCCCAGCATTTT
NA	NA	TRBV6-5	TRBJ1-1	CASSYHREAFF	TGTGCCAGCAGTTATCACCGTGAAGCTTTCTTT
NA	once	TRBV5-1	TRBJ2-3	CASSFPKASTDTQYF	TGCGCCAGCAGCTTTCCAAAGGCTAGCACAGATACGCAGTATTTT
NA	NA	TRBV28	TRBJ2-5	CASSFQGGLETQYF	TGTGCCAGCAGTTTCCAGGGGGGTCTAGAGACCCAGTACTTC
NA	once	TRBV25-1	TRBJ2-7	CASKQFGSGQYPYF	TGTGCCAGCAAGCAGTTCGGCAGCGGTCAGTATCCGTACTTC
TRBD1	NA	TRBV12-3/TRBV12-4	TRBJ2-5	CASRPIGTGGMGTQYF	TGTGCCAGCAGGCCAATCGGGACAGGGGGAATGGGGACCCAGTACTTC
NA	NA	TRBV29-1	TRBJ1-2	CSVITIYGYTF	TGCAGCGTTATTACTATCTATGGCTACACCTTC
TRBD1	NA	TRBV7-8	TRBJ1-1	CASIMHRGRLNTEAFF	TGTGCCAGCATCATGCACAGGGGTCGACTGAACACTGAAGCTTTCTTT
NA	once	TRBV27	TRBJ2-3	CASSLSRTVTDAQYF	TGTGCCAGCAGTTTATCCCGGACAGTCACAGATGCGCAGTATTTT
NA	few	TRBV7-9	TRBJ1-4	CASTRGTLNEKLFF	TGTGCCAGCACCCGGGGGACTTTAAATGAAAAACTGTTTTTT
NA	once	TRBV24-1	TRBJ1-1	CATSDARHGDTEAFF	TGTGCCACCAGTGATGCCCGACACGGTGACACTGAAGCTTTCTTT
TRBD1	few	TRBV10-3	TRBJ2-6	CAISESREAGGFSGANVLTF	TGTGCCATCAGTGAGTCTAGGGAGGCAGGGGGCTTTTCTGGGGCCAACGTCCTGACTTTC
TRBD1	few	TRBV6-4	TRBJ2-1	CASSDLRTGNNEQFF	TGTGCCAGCAGTGACTTGCGGACAGGTAACAATGAGCAGTTCTTC
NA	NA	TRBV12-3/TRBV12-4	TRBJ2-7	CASSLTSLSYEQYF	TGTGCCAGCAGTTTGACTAGTCTCTCCTACGAGCAGTACTTC
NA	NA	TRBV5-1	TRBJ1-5	CASSLVGALNQPQHF	TGCGCCAGCAGCTTGGTAGGGGCCCTAAATCAGCCCCAGCATTTT
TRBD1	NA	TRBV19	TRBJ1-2	CASSMDRGTYGYTF	TGTGCCAGTAGTATGGACAGGGGCACCTATGGCTACACCTTC
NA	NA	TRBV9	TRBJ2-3	CATSTGGGTDTQYF	TGTGCCACCAGCACAGGCGGGGGCACAGATACGCAGTATTTT
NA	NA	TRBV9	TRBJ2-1	CASSLSGARGEKSSYNEQFF	TGTGCCAGCAGCCTCTCAGGGGCGAGGGGGGAGAAGTCCTCCTACAATGAGCAGTTCTTC
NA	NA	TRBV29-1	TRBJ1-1	CSVGGWGSNTEAFF	TGCAGCGTCGGAGGGTGGGGGTCGAACACTGAAGCTTTCTTT
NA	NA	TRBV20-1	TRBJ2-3	CSADDRVEQYF	TGCAGTGCTGACGACAGAGTAGAGCAGTATTTT
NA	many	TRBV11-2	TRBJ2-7	CASSSQGRALYF	TGTGCCAGCAGCTCACAGGGGAGGGCTCTGTACTTC
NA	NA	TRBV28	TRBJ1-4	CASSPIGGGPPGNEKLFF	TGTGCCAGCAGTCCCATAGGGGGGGGGCCCCCCGGGAATGAAAAACTGTTTTTT
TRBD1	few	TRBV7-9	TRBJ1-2	CASSTGTGYYGYTF	TGTGCCAGCAGTACCGGGACAGGCTATTATGGCTACACCTTC
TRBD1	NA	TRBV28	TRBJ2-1	CASSFLRTGWDEQFF	TGTGCCAGCAGTTTCCTGAGGACAGGGTGGGATGAGCAGTTCTTC
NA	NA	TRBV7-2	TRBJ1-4	CASSSRDIQNEKLFF	TGTGCCAGCAGCTCGAGGGACATACAGAATGAAAAACTGTTTTTT
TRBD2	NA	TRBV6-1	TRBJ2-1	CASSELAGDLNNEQFF	TGTGCCAGCAGTGAACTAGCGGGGGACTTGAACAATGAGCAGTTCTTC
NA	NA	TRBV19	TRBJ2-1	CASSMEGSSYNEQFF	TGTGCCAGTAGTATGGAAGGGAGCTCCTACAATGAGCAGTTCTTC
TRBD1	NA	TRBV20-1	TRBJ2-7	CSARALRQGGDYEQYF	TGCAGTGCTAGAGCCCTGAGACAGGGGGGAGACTACGAGCAGTACTTC
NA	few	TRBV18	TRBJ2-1	CASSPRVQGGNEQFF	TGTGCCAGCTCACCACGTGTCCAGGGAGGCAATGAGCAGTTCTTC